This T cell receptor beta chain comes out of a study of T cell responses to AZD1222 COVID-19 vaccine. About this clone: Its specificity is not known.

Produced via immunoSEQ multiplex PCR; TCRdb's table is partial and in-frame only. The table has 95,000 to 100,000 clones, roughly 83% seen once; the top ten hold approximately 15%. Study-wide findings and caveats: Dominant at 160-218 and 743-854, vaccine-associated CD4 TCRs also spanned spike. The peak T cell response came first, and repertoires were sampled only after it.

V dropped 7 bases and J dropped 3 bases, with 12 bases sitting between them. This CDR3 has 13 residues. Germline assignment: CDR1 MNHNY and CDR2 SVGAGI (reference sequence). The receptor's source is an adult who received the AZD1222 COVID-19 vaccine. This chain uses TRBV6-6 with TRBJ1-1, with unresolved D. Sequencing was performed on peripheral blood, taken 28 days after the second AZD1222 dose. In DNA, the CDR3 is TGTGCCAGCACATCCAACCGGGACACTGAAGCTTTCTTT. It encodes CASTSNRDTEAFF.